This T cell receptor (beta chain) is from a study of blood T cell repertoires in COVID-19. Turning to the study itself: Italy, Spain and the United States were the sources of the convalescent and acute COVID-19 samples. Sources were T cells, B-cell-depleted T cells, or PBMCs; the material itself was cDNA or gDNA.

As processed by the authors: Reference gene primer amplification gave estimated nucleated cell counts. Produced via immunoSEQ multiplex PCR; TCRdb's table is partial and in-frame only. From that table come the V and J calls and clone size; the DNA was used to work out D and trimming. The sample shows under 45,000 clones, over 80% of them seen only once. CDR3 length: 14 residues. The V end was cut by 0 bases, the J end by 4 bases, with 9 bases between. Germline V lookup: CDR1 LGHNA, CDR2 YSLEER. The rearrangement links TRBV4-3 to TRBJ1-2; maybe TRBD1 (5 bases). Material for sequencing was peripheral blood. The source is a human donor in a cohort sampled during active COVID-19. The CDR3 region has the DNA TGCGCCAGCAGCCAAGAACCAGGGTCCTATGGCTACACCTTC. It translates to CASSQEPGSYGYTF.